This entry is about one TCR beta chain. The V and J ends lost 4 bases and 1 base, in that order; junction bases with no gene match: 8. The CDR3 is 18 amino acids. From germline, CDR1 is MGHRA and CDR2 YSYEKL. The authors extracted RNA and reverse transcribed it into cDNA as the sequencing template. Profiling relied on immunoSEQ multiplex PCR, and the TCRdb table lists in-frame clones only, not all of them. The sample contains fewer than 250,000 clones, around two fifths of which appear only once. This sample is part of a study of CD8+ T cells in alopecia areata. The overall study: Treatment of the treated patients consisted of oral tofacitinib, 5 to 10 mg twice daily.

The treatment is: oral pan-JAK inhibitor, 5-10 mg twice daily. Researchers took lesional scalp punch biopsies and peripheral blood from people who were alopecia areata patients. This sequence joins TRBV4-1 and TRBJ2-6; 9 positions match TRBD1. The material sequenced was CD4+ T cells sorted from blood, taken at roughly week 30, from a patient treated with tofacitinib. The receptor's source is a human donor with alopecia areata. The CDR3, as DNA: TGCGCCAGCAGCCCCTTGGGACAGGGAGAATCTGGGGCCAACGTCCTGACTTTC. It yields the protein CASSPLGQGESGANVLTF.